The 2 T cell receptor beta chains below were found in one sample sequenced in a study of control samples from healthy donors and cancer patients. The table came from immunoSEQ multiplex PCR; TCRdb's copy has only in-frame clones and leaves some out. The data hold about 92,000 clones, with roughly 86% observed a single time. Sequences were obtained from blood. These receptors came from a woman aged 60-75 years in good health.

The chain is built from TRBV7-2 and TRBJ1-1; TRBD1 might be the D (6 bases). Trimming removed 5 bases from V and 5 bases from J, with 21 bases in between. Germline V gene sequence: CDR1 SGHTA, CDR2 FQGNSA. CDR3 size: 16 residues. The CDR3 nucleotides read TGTGCCAGCAGCGACGCCGCCCGACAGGTCTTTACTGAAGCTTTCTTT. Protein: CASSDAARQVFTEAFF.

This clone was seen a handful of times. V gene TRBV6-4 combines with J gene TRBJ2-1, with 14 nucleotides matching TRBD2. Looked up from germline, CDR1 is MRHNA and CDR2 is SNTAGT. With 6 bases clipped from V and 7 bases from J, the junction kept 5 bases outside the gene matches. This CDR3 region has 15 residues. The CDR3 loop reads CASRRLAGGLNEQFF. The CDR3 DNA is TGTGCCAGCAGGAGACTAGCGGGAGGGTTGAATGAGCAGTTCTTC.